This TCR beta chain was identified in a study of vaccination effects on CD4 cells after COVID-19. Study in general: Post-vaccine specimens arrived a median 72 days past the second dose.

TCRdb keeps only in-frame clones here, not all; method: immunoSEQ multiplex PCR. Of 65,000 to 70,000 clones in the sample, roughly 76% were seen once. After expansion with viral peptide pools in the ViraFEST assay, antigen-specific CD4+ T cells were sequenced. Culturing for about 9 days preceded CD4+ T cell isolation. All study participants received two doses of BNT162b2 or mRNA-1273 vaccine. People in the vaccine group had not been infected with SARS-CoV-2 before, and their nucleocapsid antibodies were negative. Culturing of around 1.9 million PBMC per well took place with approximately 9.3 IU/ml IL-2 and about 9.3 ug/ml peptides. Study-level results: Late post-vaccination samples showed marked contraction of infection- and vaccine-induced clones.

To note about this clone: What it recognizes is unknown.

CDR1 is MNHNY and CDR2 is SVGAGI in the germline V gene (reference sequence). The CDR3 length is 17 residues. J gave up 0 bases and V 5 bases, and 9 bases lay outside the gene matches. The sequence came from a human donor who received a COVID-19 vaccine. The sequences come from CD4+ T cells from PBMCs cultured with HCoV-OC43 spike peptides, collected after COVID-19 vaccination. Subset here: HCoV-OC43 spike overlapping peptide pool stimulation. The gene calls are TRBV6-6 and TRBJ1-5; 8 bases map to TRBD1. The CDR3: CASSHLQGGDSNQPQHF. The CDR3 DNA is TGTGCCAGCAGTCACCTACAGGGGGGTGATAGCAATCAGCCCCAGCATTTT.